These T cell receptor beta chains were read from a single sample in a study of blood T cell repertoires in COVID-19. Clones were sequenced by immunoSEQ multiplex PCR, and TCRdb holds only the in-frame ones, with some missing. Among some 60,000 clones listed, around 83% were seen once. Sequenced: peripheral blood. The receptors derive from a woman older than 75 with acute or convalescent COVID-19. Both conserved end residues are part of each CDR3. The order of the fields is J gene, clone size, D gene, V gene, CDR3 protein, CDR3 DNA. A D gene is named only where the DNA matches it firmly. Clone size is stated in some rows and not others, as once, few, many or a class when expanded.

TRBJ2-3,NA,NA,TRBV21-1,CASIGRASGSRTDTQYF,TGTGCCAGCATCGGGAGGGCTAGCGGGAGTAGAACAGATACGCAGTATTTT
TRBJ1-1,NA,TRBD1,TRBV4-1,CASSQVLGTGASEAFF,TGCGCCAGCAGCCAAGTTCTAGGGACAGGGGCGTCCGAAGCTTTCTTT
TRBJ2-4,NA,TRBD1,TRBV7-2,CASSFTGTGKNIQYF,TGTGCCAGCAGCTTCACCGGGACAGGAAAAAACATTCAGTACTTC
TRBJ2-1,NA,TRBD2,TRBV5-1,CASSLGRLAGTANNEQFF,TGCGCCAGCAGCTTGGGCAGGCTAGCGGGAACAGCGAACAATGAGCAGTTCTTC
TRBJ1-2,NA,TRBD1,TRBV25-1,CASRRQGTGDGYTF,TGTGCCAGCAGGAGACAGGGGACGGGGGATGGCTACACCTTC
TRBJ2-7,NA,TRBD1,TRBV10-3,CAISSGTGGIEQYF,TGTGCCATCAGCTCCGGGACAGGGGGCATCGAGCAGTACTTC
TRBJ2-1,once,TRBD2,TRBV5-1,CASSLTSGNNEQFF,TGCGCCAGCAGCTTGACTAGCGGTAACAATGAGCAGTTCTTC
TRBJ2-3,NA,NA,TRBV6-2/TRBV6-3,CASSPRGWGTDTQYF,TGTGCCAGCAGTCCCAGGGGATGGGGCACAGATACGCAGTATTTT
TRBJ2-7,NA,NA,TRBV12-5,CASGLASAGDTYYEQYF,TGTGCTAGTGGTTTGGCCTCCGCCGGGGACACTTACTACGAGCAGTACTTC
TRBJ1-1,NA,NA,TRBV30,CAWTQGLRNTEAFF,TGTGCCTGGACCCAGGGACTCCGGAACACTGAAGCTTTCTTT
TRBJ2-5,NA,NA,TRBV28,CASSPIGELEGGTETQYF,TGTGCCAGCAGTCCGATTGGGGAGTTGGAAGGCGGTACCGAGACCCAGTACTTC
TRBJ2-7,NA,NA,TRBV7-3,CASSLHEVGEQYF,TGTGCCAGCAGCTTGCATGAGGTCGGCGAGCAGTACTTC
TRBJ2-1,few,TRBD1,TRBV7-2,CASSLDPTGGQFF,TGTGCCAGCAGCTTAGACCCTACAGGGGGTCAGTTCTTC
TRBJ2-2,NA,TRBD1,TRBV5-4,CASSLAGGYGELFF,TGTGCCAGCAGCCTAGCAGGGGGCTACGGGGAGCTGTTTTTT
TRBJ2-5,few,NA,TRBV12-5,CASALVVFNQTQYF,TGTGCTAGTGCCCTCGTAGTTTTTAATCAGACCCAGTACTTC
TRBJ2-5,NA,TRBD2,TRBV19,CASSYGLAEETQYF,TGTGCCAGTAGTTACGGGCTAGCGGAAGAGACCCAGTACTTC
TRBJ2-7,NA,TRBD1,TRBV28,CASSSPGTGGNEQYF,TGTGCCAGCAGTTCTCCCGGGACAGGGGGCAACGAGCAGTACTTC
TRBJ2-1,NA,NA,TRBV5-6,CASSWRGDEQFF,TGTGCCAGCAGTTGGAGGGGCGATGAGCAGTTCTTC
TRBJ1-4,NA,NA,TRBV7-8,CASSPGGASNEKLFF,TGTGCCAGCAGCCCCGGGGGGGCATCAAATGAAAAACTGTTTTTT
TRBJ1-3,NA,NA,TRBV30,CAWRGPWGGKGNTIYF,TGTGCCTGGAGAGGCCCTTGGGGGGGTAAGGGAAACACCATATATTTT
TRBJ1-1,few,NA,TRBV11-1,CASSFGRNTEAFF,TGTGCCAGCAGCTTTGGCAGAAACACTGAAGCTTTCTTT
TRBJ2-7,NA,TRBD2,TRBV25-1,CASSLSGDSYEQYF,TGTGCCAGCTCCCTTAGCGGGGACTCCTACGAGCAGTACTTC
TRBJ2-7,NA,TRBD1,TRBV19,CASSVGDSTYEQYF,TGTGCCAGTAGCGTGGGGGACAGTACCTACGAGCAGTACTTC
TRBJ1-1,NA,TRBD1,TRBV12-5,CASGLVRTGNTEAFF,TGTGCTAGTGGTTTGGTAAGGACAGGCAACACTGAAGCTTTCTTT
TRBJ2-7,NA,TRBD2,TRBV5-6,CASSFGTITYEQYF,TGTGCCAGCAGCTTCGGGACTATCACCTACGAGCAGTACTTC
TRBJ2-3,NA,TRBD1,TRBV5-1,CASSLGTGGSTDTQYF,TGCGCCAGCAGCTTGGGGACAGGGGGGAGCACAGATACGCAGTATTTT
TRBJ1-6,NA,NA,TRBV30,CAWSRSQGPLHF,TGTGCCTGGAGTCGGAGCCAGGGGCCCCTCCACTTT
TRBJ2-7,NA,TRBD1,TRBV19,CASSIGGQGYEQYF,TGTGCCAGTAGTATAGGGGGACAGGGCTACGAGCAGTACTTC
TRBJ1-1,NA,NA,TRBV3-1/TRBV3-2,CASSQDGRGGAFF,TGTGCCAGCAGCCAAGACGGGCGGGGTGGAGCTTTCTTT
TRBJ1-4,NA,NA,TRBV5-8,CASSLQGFNEKLFF,TGTGCCAGCAGCTTGCAGGGTTTTAATGAAAAACTGTTTTTT
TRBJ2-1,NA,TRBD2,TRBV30,CAWSTSAIYNEQFF,TGTGCCTGGAGTACTAGCGCAATCTACAATGAGCAGTTCTTC
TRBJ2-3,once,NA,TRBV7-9,CASALGRAEDTQYF,TGTGCCAGCGCCCTAGGCAGGGCTGAAGATACGCAGTATTTT
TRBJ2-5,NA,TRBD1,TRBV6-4,CASSDHRDRARQTQYF,TGTGCCAGCAGTGACCACCGGGACAGGGCCAGACAGACCCAGTACTTC
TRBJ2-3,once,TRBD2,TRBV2,CASSLRLAGATDTQYF,TGTGCCAGCAGTCTTAGACTAGCGGGCGCCACAGATACGCAGTATTTT
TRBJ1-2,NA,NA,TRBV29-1,CSILQGGGLRGYTF,TGCAGCATACTACAGGGAGGGGGGCTTCGTGGCTACACCTTC
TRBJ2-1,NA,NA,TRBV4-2,CASRQSRGNSYNEQFF,TGTGCCAGCAGGCAGTCAAGGGGTAACTCCTACAATGAGCAGTTCTTC
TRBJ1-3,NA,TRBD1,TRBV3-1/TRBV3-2,CASSQGQYSGNTIYF,TGTGCCAGCAGCCAGGGACAGTACTCTGGAAACACCATATATTTT
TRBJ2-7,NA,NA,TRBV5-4,CASSRGLYEQYF,TGTGCCAGCAGCCGAGGACTCTACGAGCAGTACTTC
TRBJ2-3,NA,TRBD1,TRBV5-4,CASSRTGTGGGDTQYF,TGTGCCAGCAGCAGGACCGGGACAGGGGGTGGAGATACGCAGTATTTT
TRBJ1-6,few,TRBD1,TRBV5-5,CASSASTGVNSPLHF,TGTGCCAGCAGCGCCTCGACAGGGGTTAATTCACCCCTCCACTTT
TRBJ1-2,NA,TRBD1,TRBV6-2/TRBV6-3,CASSIQGAGNGYTF,TGTGCCAGCAGTATCCAGGGGGCGGGGAATGGCTACACCTTC
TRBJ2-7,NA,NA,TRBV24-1,CATFLGLIYEQYF,TGTGCCACCTTCCTTGGACTTATCTACGAGCAGTACTTC
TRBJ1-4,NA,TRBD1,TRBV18,CASSDGTGGIHGEKLFF,TGTGCCAGCTCCGACGGGACAGGGGGTATTCACGGGGAAAAACTGTTTTTT
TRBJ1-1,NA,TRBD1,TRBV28,CASSETGGNTEAFF,TGTGCCAGCAGCGAGACAGGGGGCAACACTGAAGCTTTCTTT
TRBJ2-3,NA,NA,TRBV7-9,CASSSPGDLSTDTQYF,TGTGCCAGCAGCTCCCCAGGGGATCTTAGCACAGATACGCAGTATTTT
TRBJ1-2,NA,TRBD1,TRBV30,CAWRGDREAYGYTF,TGTGCCTGGAGAGGGGACAGGGAGGCTTATGGCTACACCTTC
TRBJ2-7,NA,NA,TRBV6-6,CASRDTGSTYEQYF,TGTGCCAGCAGGGACACAGGTTCAACCTACGAGCAGTACTTC
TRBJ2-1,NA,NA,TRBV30,CAWSVSGDNEQFF,TGTGCCTGGAGTGTATCAGGGGACAATGAGCAGTTCTTC
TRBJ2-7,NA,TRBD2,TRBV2,CASRGLAVVSYEQYF,TGTGCCAGCAGGGGACTAGCGGTAGTCTCCTACGAGCAGTACTTC
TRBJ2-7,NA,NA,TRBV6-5,CASSYSRQTYEQYF,TGTGCCAGCAGTTACTCGAGGCAGACCTACGAGCAGTACTTC
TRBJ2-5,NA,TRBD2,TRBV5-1,CASTTSGGETQYF,TGCGCCAGCACCACTAGCGGGGGGGAGACCCAGTACTTC
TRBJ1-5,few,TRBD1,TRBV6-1,CASSEAGTGGGQPQHF,TGTGCCAGCAGTGAAGCAGGGACAGGGGGCGGCCAGCCCCAGCATTTT
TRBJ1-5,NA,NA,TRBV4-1,CASSQNGQNNQPQHF,TGCGCCAGCAGCCAAAATGGACAGAACAATCAGCCCCAGCATTTT
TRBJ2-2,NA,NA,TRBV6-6,CASSYAVQNTGELFF,TGTGCCAGCAGTTACGCGGTGCAGAACACCGGGGAGCTGTTTTTT